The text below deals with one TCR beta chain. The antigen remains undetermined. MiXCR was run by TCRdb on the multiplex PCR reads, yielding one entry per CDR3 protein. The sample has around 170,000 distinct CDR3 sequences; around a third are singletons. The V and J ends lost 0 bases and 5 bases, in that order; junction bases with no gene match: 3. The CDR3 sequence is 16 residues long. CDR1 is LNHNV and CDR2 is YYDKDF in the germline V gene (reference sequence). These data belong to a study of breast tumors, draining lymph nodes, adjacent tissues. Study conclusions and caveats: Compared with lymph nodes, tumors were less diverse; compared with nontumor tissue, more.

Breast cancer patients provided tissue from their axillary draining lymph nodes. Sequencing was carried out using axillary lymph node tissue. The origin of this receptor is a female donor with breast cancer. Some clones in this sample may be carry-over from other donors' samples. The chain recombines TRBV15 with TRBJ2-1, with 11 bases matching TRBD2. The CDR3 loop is CATSRDWGLADNEQFF. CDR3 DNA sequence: TGTGCCACCAGCAGAGATTGGGGACTAGCGGACAATGAGCAGTTCTTC.